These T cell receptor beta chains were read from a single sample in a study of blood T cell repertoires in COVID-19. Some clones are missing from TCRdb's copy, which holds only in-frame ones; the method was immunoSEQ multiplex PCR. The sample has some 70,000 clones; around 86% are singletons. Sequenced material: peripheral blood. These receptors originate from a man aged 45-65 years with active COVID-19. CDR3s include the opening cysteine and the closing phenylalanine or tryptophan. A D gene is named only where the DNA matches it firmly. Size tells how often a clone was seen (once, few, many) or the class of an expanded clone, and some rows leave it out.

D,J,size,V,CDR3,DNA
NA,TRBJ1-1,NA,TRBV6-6,CASSYGGGGPDTEAFF,TGTGCCAGCAGTTACGGGGGGGGTGGACCGGACACTGAAGCTTTCTTT
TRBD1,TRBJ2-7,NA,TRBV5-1,CASSPATGGYEQYF,TGCGCCAGCAGCCCCGCCACAGGGGGCTACGAGCAGTACTTC
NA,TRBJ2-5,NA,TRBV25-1,CASGFAGTGETQYF,TGTGCCAGCGGGTTTGCGGGCACCGGGGAGACCCAGTACTTC
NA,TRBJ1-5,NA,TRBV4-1,CASSQGAETNQPQHF,TGCGCCAGCAGCCAAGGGGCAGAAACCAATCAGCCCCAGCATTTT
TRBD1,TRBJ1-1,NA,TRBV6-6,CASSYGQGTEAFF,TGTGCCAGCAGTTATGGACAGGGGACTGAAGCTTTCTTT
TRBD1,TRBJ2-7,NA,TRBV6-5,CASRGLGTGELEQYF,TGTGCCAGCAGAGGACTCGGGACAGGGGAACTCGAGCAGTACTTC
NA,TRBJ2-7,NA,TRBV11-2,CASSFSGNYYEQYF,TGTGCCAGCAGCTTTTCCGGGAACTACTACGAGCAGTACTTC
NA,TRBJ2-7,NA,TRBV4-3,CASSQFGSGTYEQYF,TGCGCCAGCAGCCAATTCGGAAGCGGCACCTACGAGCAGTACTTC
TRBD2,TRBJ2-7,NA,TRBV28,CASRPRGAGAYEQYF,TGTGCCAGCAGACCCCGTGGGGCGGGGGCCTACGAGCAGTACTTC
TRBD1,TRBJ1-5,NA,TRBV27,CASSPGTVYSNQPQHF,TGTGCCAGCAGTCCCGGGACAGTCTATAGCAATCAGCCCCAGCATTTT
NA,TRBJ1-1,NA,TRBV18,CASSLTGTEAFF,TGTGCCAGCTCCCTTACGGGCACTGAAGCTTTCTTT
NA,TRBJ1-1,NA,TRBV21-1,CASSKFQGWTEAFF,TGTGCCAGCAGCAAATTTCAGGGATGGACTGAAGCTTTCTTT
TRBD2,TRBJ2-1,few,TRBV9,CASSVVSGRGTEQFF,TGTGCCAGCAGCGTAGTTAGCGGGAGGGGTACTGAGCAGTTCTTC
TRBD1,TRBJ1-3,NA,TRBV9,CASSGTAGNTIYF,TGTGCCAGTTCGGGGACAGCTGGAAACACCATATATTTT
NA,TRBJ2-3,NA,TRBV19,CATTVGRGTDTQYF,TGTGCCACCACGGTGGGGAGAGGCACAGATACGCAGTATTTT
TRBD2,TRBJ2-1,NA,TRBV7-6,CASSPGSGAYNEQFF,TGTGCCAGCAGCCCGGGTAGCGGGGCCTACAATGAGCAGTTCTTC
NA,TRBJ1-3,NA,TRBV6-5,CASSYGGRESGNTIYF,TGTGCCAGCAGTTACGGGGGGCGGGAGTCTGGAAACACCATATATTTT
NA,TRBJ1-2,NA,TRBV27,CASSFPGFGGYTF,TGTGCCAGCAGTTTCCCAGGATTTGGTGGCTACACCTTC
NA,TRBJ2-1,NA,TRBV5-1,CASSTNRDPYNEQFF,TGCGCCAGCAGCACGAACAGGGACCCTTACAATGAGCAGTTCTTC
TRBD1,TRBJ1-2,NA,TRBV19,CASSPGTGVGSGGYTF,TGTGCCAGTAGTCCTGGGACAGGGGTAGGGTCGGGTGGCTACACCTTC
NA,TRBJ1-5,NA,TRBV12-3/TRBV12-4,CASSLSQGQPQHF,TGTGCCAGCAGTTTGAGTCAGGGTCAGCCCCAGCATTTT
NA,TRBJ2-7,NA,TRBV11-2,CASSLVLQTYEQYF,TGTGCCAGCAGCTTAGTGTTACAGACCTACGAGCAGTACTTC
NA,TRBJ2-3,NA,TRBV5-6,CASSLAGAGQDTQYF,TGTGCCAGCAGCTTGGCGGGCGCCGGACAAGATACGCAGTATTTT
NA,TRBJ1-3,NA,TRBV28,CASSSPAAQGSSGNTIYF,TGTGCCAGCAGTTCACCCGCTGCTCAGGGGAGCTCTGGAAACACCATATATTTT
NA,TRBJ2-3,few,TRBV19,CATLGSAGDTQYF,TGTGCCACCCTGGGATCGGCGGGGGATACGCAGTATTTT
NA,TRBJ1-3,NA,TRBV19,CASSSPGTGNTIYF,TGTGCCAGTAGTTCCCCGGGGACTGGAAACACCATATATTTT
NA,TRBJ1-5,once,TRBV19,CASRGGPLTYSNQPQHF,TGTGCCAGTAGGGGGGGTCCCCTAACTTATAGCAATCAGCCCCAGCATTTT
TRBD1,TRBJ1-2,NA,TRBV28,CASSFLRTGTNGYTF,TGTGCCAGCAGTTTTTTACGGACAGGAACAAATGGCTACACCTTC